This T cell receptor beta chain was recorded in a study of PD-L1 blockade in urothelial cancer (TCRdb year 2017). Regarding the research as a whole: Every patient began therapy in about 2014 and was given atezolizumab 1,200 mg intravenously every 3 weeks. Blood samples were analyzed 3 weeks after the start of treatment (second dose) and 6 weeks after the start of treatment. Patients had an ECOG performance status of 0 or 1 and had received between 0 and 3 prior chemotherapy regimens. Durable clinical benefit was achieved by nine patients and was not achieved by 20 patients. About 90% of the roughly 29 patients were identified as males with urothelial cancer of bladder origin, and a prior smoking history was reported by 18 of 29 patients. Blood samples gave a median of about 130,000 T cells and approximately 80,000 unique TCRs, with a median clonality of approximately 0.08. Pretreatment tumor samples, along with matched peripheral blood collected serially before and after atezolizumab treatment, underwent TCR sequencing. Durable clinical benefit meant progression-free survival longer than 6 months, and TCR features were also tested against progression-free and overall survival. Whole exome sequencing and RNA sequencing of pretreatment tumors were performed alongside TCR sequencing in the same patients. Pretreatment blood TCR-seq was available for fewer than 30 patients, at least one posttreatment blood collection was obtained for about 24 patients, and tumor TCR-seq was available for about 24 patients. The study was an exploratory multi-omic analysis of somatic, immune and clinical correlates of response to PD-L1 blockade with atezolizumab in urothelial cancer.

The sample's time point, from its label and the paper: pretreatment peripheral blood. The cohort comprised 30 or so patients with locally advanced or metastatic urothelial carcinoma treated at Memorial Sloan Kettering on a trial protocol. Peripheral blood mononuclear cells were collected pretreatment and during treatment, at between 1 and 8 total time points per patient. The Qiagen DNeasy Blood extraction kit was used to purify genomic DNA from total PBMCs and from tumor samples. Collected pretreatment and during treatment, PBMCs were isolated and stored as previously described. Each PCR received spiked-in synthetic TCR analog templates so that absolute template abundance could be estimated from read counts. TCRbeta CDR3 regions were amplified from genomic DNA with bias-controlled V and J gene primers using the immunoSEQ assay. Sequencing of rearranged TCRbeta segments was done at approximately 20X coverage. The authors' pipeline ran thus. Clustering was used to correct sequencing errors, and CDR3s were annotated against IMGT to assign V, D and J genes. Downstream analyses used only productive TCRbeta rearrangements, leaving out any out-of-frame or stop-codon sequences. Clonality was calculated as one minus the Shannon entropy normalized by the log of the number of unique productive sequences. Clones differing between time points or between blood and tumor were identified using Fisher's exact test with Benjamini-Hochberg correction, with an adjusted p below 0.01 applied as the threshold. What TCRdb holds here is the immuneACCESS table cut down to in-frame rearrangements. Part of the clones is not present; checked against another copy, under half of the missing clones reflect an unresolved V gene, and the others are unexplained. V and J calls and clone size are copied from that table; D and trimming were computed from the DNA. The sample has over 30,000 clones on record, nearly 85% of them singletons. Approximately 15% of the sample is held by the ten biggest clonotypes.

The CDR3 runs 13 residues from the cysteine to the phenylalanine. CDR3 DNA only is kept here, 39 bases in frame from base 1. V gives up 6 bases and J gives up 6 bases, and the segment between their germline ends measures 12 bases. CDR1 and CDR2, per the germline V gene, are MRHNA and SNTAGT. Results and caveats for the whole study, not just this receptor: Because of the small sample size (n of about 29) and the many exploratory analyses performed, the results are intended to be regarded as hypothesis-generating. Patients with durable benefit showed greater expansion of tumor-associated TCR clones in peripheral blood 3 weeks after starting treatment (n ≈ 23, p = 0.022). A pretreatment peripheral blood TCR clonality below the median was linked to improved progression-free and overall survival.

Worth noting for this clone: Its specific antigen is unknown. One base away there is no much larger clone; base qualities are not given.

The specimen was PBMCs, collected around atezolizumab (anti-PD-L1) treatment. The rearrangement joined TRBV6-4 to TRBJ1-5, and perhaps TRBD1 as D gene, on 5 matching bases. The clonotype comes from a man in his sixties with urothelial cancer. DNA sequence: TGTGCCAGCAGCATTTTCCAGGGTCAGCCCCAGCATTTT. Its coded protein is CASSIFQGQPQHF.